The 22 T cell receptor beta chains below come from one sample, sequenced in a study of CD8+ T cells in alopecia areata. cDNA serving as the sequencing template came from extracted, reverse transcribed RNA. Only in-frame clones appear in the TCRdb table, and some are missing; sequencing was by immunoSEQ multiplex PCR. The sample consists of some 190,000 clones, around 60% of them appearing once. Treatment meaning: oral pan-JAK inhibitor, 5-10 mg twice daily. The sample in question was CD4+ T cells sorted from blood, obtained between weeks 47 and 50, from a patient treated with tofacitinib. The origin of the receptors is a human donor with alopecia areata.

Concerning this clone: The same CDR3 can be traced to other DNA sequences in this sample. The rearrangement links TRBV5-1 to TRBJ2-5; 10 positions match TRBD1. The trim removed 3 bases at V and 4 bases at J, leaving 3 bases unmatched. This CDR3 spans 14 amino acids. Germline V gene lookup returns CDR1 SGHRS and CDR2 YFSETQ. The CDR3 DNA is TGCGCCAGCAGCTCGACAGGGGGCGGAGAGACCCAGTACTTC. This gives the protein CASSSTGGGETQYF.

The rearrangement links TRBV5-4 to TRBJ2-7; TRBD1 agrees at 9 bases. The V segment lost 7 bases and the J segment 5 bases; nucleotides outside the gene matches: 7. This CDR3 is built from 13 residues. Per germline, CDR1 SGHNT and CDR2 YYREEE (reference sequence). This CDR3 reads CASGSGQGNEQYF. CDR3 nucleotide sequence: TGTGCCAGCGGCTCAGGACAGGGGAACGAGCAGTACTTC.

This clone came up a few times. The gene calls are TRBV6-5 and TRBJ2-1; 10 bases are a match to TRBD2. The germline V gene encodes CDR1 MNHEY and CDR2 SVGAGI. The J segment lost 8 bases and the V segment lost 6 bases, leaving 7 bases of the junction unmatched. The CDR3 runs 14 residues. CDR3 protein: CASRAGGPEDEQFF. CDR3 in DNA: TGTGCCAGCAGAGCGGGGGGGCCCGAGGATGAGCAGTTCTTC.

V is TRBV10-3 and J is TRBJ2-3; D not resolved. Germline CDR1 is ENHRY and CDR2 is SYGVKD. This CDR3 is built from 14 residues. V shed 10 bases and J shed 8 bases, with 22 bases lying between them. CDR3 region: CATNPGSVGPTQYF. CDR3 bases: TGTGCCACAAACCCCGGGTCCGTTGGGCCTACGCAGTATTTT.

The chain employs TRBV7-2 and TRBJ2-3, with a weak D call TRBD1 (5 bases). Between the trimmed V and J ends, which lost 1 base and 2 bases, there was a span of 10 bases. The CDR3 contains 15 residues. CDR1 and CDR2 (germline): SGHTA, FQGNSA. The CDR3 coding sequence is TGTGCCAGCAGCTTAGATCAGGGTCACACAGATACGCAGTATTTT. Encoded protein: CASSLDQGHTDTQYF.

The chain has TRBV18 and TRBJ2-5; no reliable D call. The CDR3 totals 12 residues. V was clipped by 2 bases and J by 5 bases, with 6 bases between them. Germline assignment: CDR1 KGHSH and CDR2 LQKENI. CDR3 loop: CASSPKGETQYF. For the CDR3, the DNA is TGTGCCAGCTCACCAAAAGGGGAGACCCAGTACTTC.

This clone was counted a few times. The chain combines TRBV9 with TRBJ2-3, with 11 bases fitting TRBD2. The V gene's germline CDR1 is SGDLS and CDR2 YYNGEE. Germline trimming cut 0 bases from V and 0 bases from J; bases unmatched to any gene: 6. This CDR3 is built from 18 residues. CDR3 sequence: CASSVGGRTSGSTDTQYF. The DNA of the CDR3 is TGTGCCAGCAGCGTAGGCGGGCGGACTAGCGGGAGCACAGATACGCAGTATTTT. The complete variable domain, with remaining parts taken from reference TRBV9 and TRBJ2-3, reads DSGVTQTPKHLITATGQRVTLRCSPRSGDLSVYWYQQSLDQGLQFLIQYYNGEERAKGNILERFSAQQFPDLHSELNLSSLELGDSALYFCASSVGGRTSGSTDTQYFGPGTRLTVL.

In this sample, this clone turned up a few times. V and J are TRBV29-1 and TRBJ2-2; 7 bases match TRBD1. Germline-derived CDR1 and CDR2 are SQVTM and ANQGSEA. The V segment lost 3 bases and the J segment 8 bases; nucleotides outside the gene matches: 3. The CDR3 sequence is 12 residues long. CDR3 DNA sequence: TGCAGCGTTGAGAAGGACAGGGGGGAGCTGTTTTTT. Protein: CSVEKDRGELFF.

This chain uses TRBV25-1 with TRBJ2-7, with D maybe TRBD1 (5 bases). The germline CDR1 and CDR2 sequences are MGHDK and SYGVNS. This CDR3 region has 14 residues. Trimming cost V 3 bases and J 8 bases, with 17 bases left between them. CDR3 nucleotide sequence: TGTGCCAGCAGTGATCCAGGGCAGACGTCGCAGCAGTACTTC. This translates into CASSDPGQTSQQYF.

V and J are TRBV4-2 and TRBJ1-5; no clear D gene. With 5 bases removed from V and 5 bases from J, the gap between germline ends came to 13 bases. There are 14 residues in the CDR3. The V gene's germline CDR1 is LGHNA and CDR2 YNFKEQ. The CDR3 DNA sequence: TGTGCCAGCAGCGCCGAATTGGGCTATCAGCCCCAGCATTTT. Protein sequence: CASSAELGYQPQHF.

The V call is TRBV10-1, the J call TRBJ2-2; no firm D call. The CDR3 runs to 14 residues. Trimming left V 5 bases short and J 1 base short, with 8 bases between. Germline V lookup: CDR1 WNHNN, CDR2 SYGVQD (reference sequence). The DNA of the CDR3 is TGCGCCAGCAGTTCCTATGAGAACACCGGGGAGCTGTTTTTT. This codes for CASSSYENTGELFF.

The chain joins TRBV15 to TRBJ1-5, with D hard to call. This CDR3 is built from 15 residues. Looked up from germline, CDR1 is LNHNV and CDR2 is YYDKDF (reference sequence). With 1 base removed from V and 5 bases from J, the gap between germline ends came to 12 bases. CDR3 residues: CATSRGSKKDQPQHF. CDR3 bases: TGTGCCACCAGCAGAGGCAGTAAGAAAGATCAGCCCCAGCATTTT.

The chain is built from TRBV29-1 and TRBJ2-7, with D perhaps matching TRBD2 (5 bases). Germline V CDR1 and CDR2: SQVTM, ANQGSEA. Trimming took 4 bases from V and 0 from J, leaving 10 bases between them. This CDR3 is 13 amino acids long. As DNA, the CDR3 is TGCAGCGTTGGTCTGCGGGCCTCCTACGAGCAGTACTTC. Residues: CSVGLRASYEQYF.

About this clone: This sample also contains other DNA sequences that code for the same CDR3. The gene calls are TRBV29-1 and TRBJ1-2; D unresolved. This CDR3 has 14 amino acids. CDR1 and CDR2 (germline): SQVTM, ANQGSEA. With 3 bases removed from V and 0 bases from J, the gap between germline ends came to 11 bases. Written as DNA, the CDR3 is TGCAGCGTTGAGGCGCAAGGATCTAACTATGGCTACACCTTC. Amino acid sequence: CSVEAQGSNYGYTF.

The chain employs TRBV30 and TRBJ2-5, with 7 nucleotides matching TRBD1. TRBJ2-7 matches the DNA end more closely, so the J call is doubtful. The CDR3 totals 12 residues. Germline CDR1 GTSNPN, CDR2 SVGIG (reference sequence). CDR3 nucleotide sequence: TGTGCCTATAAACAGGGGACCTACGAGCAGTACTTC. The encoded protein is CAYKQGTYEQYF.

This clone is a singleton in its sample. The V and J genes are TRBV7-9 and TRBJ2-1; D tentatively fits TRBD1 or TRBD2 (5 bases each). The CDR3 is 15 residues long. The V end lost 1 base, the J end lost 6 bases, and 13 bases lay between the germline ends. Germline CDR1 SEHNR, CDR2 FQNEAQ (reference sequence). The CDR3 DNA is TGTGCCAGCAGCTTAGGGGGGATCGGTGGCAATGAGCAGTTCTTC. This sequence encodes CASSLGGIGGNEQFF.

The chain's CDR3 is CASRSDYYGYTF. The CDR3 DNA follows: TGTGCCAGCAGAAGTGACTACTATGGCTACACCTTC. The V gene is TRBV27, the J gene TRBJ1-2; D uncertain. Trimming pared 6 bases from V and 3 bases from J, leaving 8 bases between. This CDR3 region has 12 residues. Germline-derived CDR1 and CDR2 are MNHEY and SMNVEV (reference sequence).

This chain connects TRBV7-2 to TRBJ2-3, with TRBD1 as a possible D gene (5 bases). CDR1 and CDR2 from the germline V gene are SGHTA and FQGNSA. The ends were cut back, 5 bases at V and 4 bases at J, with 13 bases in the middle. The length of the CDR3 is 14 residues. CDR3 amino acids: CASSPQRGADTQYF. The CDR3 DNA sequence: TGTGCCAGCAGCCCTCAAAGGGGCGCAGATACGCAGTATTTT.

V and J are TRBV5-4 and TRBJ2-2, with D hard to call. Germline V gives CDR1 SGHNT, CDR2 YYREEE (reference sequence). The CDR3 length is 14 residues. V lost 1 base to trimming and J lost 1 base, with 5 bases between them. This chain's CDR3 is CASSLQRNTGELFF. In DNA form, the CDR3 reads TGTGCCAGCAGCTTGCAGAGGAACACCGGGGAGCTGTTTTTT.

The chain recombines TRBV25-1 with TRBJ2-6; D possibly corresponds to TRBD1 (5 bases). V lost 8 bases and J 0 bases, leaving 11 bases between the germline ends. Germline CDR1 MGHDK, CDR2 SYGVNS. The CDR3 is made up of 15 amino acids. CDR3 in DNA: TGTGCCAGCTCAAGGGGTGGCTCTGGGGCCAACGTCCTGACTTTC. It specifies CASSRGGSGANVLTF. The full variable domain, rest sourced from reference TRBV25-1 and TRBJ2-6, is EADIYQTPRYLVIGTGKKITLECSQTMGHDKMYWYQQDPGMELHLIHYSYGVNSTEKGDLSSESTVSRIRTEHFPLTLESARPSHTSQYLCASSRGGSGANVLTFGAGSRLTVL.

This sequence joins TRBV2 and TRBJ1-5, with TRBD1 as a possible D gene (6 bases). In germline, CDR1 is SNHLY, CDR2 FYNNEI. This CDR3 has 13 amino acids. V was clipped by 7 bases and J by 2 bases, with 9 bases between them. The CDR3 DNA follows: TGTGCCAGCATGGAGGGGGGCAATCAGCCCCAGCATTTT. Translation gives CASMEGGNQPQHF.

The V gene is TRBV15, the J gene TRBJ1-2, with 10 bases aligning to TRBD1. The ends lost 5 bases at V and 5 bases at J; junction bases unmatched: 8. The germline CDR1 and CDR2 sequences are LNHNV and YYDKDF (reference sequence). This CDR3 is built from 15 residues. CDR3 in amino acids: CATSLGTGAMYGYTF. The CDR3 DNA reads TGTGCCACCAGCCTCGGGACAGGGGCCATGTATGGCTACACCTTC.